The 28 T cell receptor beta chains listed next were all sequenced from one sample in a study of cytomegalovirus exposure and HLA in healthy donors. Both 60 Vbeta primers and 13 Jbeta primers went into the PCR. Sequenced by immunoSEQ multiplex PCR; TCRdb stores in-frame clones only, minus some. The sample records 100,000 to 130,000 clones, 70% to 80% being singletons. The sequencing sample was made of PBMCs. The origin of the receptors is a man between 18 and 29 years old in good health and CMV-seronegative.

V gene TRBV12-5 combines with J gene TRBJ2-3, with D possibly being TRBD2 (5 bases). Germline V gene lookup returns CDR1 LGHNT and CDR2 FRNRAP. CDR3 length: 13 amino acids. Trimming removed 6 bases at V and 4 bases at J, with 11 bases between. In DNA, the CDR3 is TGTGCTAGTGGGGCCGGGGAAGCAGATACGCAGTATTTT. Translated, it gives CASGAGEADTQYF.

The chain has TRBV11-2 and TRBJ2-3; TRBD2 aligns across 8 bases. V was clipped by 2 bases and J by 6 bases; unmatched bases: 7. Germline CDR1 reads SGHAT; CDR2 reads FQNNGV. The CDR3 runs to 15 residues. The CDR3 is CASSLIERGPDTQYF. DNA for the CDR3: TGTGCCAGCAGCTTAATCGAGCGGGGGCCCGATACGCAGTATTTT. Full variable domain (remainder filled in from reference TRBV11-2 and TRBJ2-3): EAGVAQSPRYKIIEKRQSVAFWCNPISGHATLYWYQQILGQGPKLLIQFQNNGVVDDSQLPKDRFSAERLKGVDSTLKIQPAKLEDSAVYLCASSLIERGPDTQYFGPGTRLTVL.

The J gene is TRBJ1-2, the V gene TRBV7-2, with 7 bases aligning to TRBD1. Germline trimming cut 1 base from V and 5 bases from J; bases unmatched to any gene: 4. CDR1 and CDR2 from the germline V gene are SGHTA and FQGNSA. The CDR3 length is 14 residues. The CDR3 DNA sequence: TGTGCCAGCAGCTTAGGCGGGACAGCTTATGGCTACACCTTC. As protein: CASSLGGTAYGYTF.

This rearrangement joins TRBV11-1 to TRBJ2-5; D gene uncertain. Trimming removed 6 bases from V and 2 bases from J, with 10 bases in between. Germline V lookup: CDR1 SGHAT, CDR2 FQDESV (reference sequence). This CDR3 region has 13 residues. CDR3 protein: CASRARLQETQYF. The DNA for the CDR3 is TGTGCCAGCAGAGCTAGGTTGCAAGAGACCCAGTACTTC.

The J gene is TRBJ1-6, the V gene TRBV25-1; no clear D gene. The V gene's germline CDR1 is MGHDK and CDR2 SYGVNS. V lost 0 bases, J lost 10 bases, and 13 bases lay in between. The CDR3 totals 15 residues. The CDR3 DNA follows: TGTGCCAGCAGTGAATATATTCGGGCGGGGTCACCCCTCCACTTT. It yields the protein CASSEYIRAGSPLHF.

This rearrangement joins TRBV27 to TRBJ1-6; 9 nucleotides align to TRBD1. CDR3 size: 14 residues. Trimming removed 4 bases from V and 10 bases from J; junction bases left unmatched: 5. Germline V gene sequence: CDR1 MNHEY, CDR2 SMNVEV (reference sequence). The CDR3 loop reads CASSSGTGRSPLHF. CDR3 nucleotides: TGTGCCAGCAGTTCCGGGACAGGGAGGTCACCCCTCCACTTT.

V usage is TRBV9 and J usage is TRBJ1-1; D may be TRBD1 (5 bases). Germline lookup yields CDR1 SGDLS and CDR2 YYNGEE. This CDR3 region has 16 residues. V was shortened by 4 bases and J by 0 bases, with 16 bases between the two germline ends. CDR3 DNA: TGTGCCAGCAGCTCCGGGGCGGGGACGGTGAACACTGAAGCTTTCTTT. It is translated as CASSSGAGTVNTEAFF.

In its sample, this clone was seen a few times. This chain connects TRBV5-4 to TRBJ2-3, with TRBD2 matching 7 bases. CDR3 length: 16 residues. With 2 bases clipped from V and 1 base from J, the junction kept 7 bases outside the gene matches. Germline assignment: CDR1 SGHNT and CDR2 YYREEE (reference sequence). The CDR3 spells CASSLLQRGRTDTQYF. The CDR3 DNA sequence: TGTGCCAGCAGCTTATTACAGCGGGGACGCACAGATACGCAGTATTTT.

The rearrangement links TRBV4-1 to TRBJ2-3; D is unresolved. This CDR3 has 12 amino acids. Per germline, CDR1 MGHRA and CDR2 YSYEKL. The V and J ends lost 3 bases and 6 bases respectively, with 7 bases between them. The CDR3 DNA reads TGCGCCAGCAGCCACCTCCCGGATACGCAGTATTTT. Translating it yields CASSHLPDTQYF.

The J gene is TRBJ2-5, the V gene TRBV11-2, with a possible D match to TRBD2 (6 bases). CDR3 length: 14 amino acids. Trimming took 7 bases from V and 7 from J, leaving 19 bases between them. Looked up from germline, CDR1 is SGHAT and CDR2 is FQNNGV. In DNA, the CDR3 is TGTGCCAGCAACCCGCGGGGCCGCCCAGGGACCCAGTACTTC. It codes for CASNPRGRPGTQYF.

As DNA, the CDR3 is TGTGCCAGCAGCTTTCGGGATGGGGACAGGGCTTTCTTT. Protein: CASSFRDGDRAFF. The chain couples TRBV11-2 to TRBJ1-1, with 8 bases lining up with TRBD1. Trimming at V came to 3 bases and at J to 11 bases, leaving 8 bases not matched to a gene. CDR1 SGHAT and CDR2 FQNNGV come from the germline V gene. The length of the CDR3 is 13 residues.

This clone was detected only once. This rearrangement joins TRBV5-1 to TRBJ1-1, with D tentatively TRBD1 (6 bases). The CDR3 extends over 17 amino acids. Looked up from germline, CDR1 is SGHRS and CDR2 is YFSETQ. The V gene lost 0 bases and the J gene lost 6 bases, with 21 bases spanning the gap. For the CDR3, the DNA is TGCGCCAGCAGCTTGGGGGGGGGCATAGGCCTGGACCCTGAAGCTTTCTTT. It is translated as CASSLGGGIGLDPEAFF.

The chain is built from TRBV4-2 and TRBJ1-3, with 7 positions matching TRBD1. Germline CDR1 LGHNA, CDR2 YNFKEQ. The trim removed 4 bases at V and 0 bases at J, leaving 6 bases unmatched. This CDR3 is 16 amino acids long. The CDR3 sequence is CASSPDRVNSGNTIYF. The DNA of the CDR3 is TGTGCCAGCAGCCCCGACAGGGTAAACTCTGGAAACACCATATATTTT.

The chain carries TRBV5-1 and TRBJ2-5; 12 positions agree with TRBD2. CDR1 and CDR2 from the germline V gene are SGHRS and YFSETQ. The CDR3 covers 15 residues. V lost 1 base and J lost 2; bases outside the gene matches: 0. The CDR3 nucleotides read TGCGCCAGCAGCTTGACTAGCGGGGGGCAAGAGACCCAGTACTTC. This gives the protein CASSLTSGGQETQYF.

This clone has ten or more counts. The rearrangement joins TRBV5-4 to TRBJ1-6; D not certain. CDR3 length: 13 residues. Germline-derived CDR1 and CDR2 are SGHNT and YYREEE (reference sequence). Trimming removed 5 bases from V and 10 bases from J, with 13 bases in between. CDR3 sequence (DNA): TGTGCCAGCAGTTTTGCGGCCGGATCACCCCTCCACTTT. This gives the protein CASSFAAGSPLHF. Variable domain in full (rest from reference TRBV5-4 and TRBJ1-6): ETGVTQSPTHLIKTRGQQVTLRCSSQSGHNTVSWYQQALGQGPQFIFQYYREEENGRGNFPPRFSGLQFPNYSSELNVNALELDDSALYLCASSFAAGSPLHFGNGTRLTVT.

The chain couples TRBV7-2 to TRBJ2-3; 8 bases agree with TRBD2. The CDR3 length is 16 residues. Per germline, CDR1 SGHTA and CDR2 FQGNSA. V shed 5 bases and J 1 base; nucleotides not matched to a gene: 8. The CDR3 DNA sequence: TGTGCCAGCAGCGCCAGGTGGCGGGGGGGCACAGATACGCAGTATTTT. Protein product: CASSARWRGGTDTQYF.

The DNA of the CDR3 is TGTGCCAGCAGTTACCCCGGCGGGTCGGCTGGCTACACCTTC. This codes for CASSYPGGSAGYTF. The chain couples TRBV6-5 to TRBJ1-2; D remains ambiguous. The germline CDR1 and CDR2 sequences are MNHEY and SVGAGI. This CDR3 has 14 amino acids. V gave up 2 bases and J gave up 7 bases, with 14 bases separating them.

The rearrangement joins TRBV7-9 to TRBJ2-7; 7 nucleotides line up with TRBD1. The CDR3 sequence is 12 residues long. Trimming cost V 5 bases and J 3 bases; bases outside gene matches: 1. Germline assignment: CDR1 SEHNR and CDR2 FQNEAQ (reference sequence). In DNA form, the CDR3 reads TGTGCCAGCAGCCGACAGGGCTACGAGCAGTACTTC. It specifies CASSRQGYEQYF. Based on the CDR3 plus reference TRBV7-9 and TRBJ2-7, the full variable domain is DTGVSQNPRHKITKRGQNVTFRCDPISEHNRLYWYRQTLGQGPEFLTYFQNEAQLEKSRLLSDRFSAERPKGSFSTLEIQRTEQGDSAMYLCASSRQGYEQYFGPGTRLTVT.

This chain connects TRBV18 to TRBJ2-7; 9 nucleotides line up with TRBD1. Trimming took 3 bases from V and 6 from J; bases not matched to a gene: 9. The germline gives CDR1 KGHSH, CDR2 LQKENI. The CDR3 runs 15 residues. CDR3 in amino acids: CASSPGTGNGGEQYF. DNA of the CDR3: TGTGCCAGCTCACCCGGGACAGGGAACGGGGGCGAGCAGTACTTC.

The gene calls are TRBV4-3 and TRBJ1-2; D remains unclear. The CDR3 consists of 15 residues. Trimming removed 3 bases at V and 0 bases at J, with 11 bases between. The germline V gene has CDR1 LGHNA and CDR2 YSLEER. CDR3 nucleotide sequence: TGCGCCAGCAGCCAGCAACTATTGGCTAACTATGGCTACACCTTC. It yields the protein CASSQQLLANYGYTF.

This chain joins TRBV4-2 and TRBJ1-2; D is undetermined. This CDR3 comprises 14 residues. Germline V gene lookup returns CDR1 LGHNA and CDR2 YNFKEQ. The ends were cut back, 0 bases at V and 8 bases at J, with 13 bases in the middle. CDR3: CASSQDERAGGYTF. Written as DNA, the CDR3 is TGTGCCAGCAGCCAAGATGAGAGGGCGGGGGGCTACACCTTC.

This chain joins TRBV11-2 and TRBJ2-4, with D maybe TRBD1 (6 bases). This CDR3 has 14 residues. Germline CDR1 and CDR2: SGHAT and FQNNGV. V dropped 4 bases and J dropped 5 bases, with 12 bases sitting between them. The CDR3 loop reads CASSSRDTENIQYF. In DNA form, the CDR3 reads TGTGCCAGCAGCTCCCGGGACACGGAAAACATTCAGTACTTC.

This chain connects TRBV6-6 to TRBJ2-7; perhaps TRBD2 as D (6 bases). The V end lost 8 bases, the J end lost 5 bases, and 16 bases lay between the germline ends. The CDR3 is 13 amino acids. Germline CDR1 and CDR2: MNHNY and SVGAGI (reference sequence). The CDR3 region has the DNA TGTGCCAGCTCACTCCGCGGGGCCAACGAGCAGTACTTC. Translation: CASSLRGANEQYF.

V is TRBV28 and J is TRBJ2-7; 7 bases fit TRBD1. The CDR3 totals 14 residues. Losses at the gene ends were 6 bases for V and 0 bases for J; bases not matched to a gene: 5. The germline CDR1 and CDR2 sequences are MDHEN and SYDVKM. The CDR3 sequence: CASSPTGFSYEQYF. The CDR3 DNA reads TGTGCCAGCAGCCCGACAGGGTTCTCCTACGAGCAGTACTTC.

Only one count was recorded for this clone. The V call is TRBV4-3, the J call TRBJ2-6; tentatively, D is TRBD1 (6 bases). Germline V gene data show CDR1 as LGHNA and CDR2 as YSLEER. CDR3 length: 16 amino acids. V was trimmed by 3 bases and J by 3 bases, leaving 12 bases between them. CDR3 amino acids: CASSHQQGIGANVLTF. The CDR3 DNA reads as TGCGCCAGCAGCCATCAACAGGGTATTGGGGCCAACGTCCTGACTTTC.

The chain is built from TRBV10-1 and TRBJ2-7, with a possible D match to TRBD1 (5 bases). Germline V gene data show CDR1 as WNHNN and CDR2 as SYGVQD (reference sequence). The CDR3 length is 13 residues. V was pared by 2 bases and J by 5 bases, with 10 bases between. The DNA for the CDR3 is TGCGCCAGCAGTGAGAAGGGGTCCAACGAGCAGTACTTC. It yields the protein CASSEKGSNEQYF.

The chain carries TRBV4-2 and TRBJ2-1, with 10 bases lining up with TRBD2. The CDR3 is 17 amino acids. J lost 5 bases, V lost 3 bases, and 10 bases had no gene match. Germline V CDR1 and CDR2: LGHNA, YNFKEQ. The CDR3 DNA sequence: TGTGCCAGCAGCCAGAGGATCGGGACTAGCGCCCACAATGAGCAGTTCTTC. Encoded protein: CASSQRIGTSAHNEQFF.

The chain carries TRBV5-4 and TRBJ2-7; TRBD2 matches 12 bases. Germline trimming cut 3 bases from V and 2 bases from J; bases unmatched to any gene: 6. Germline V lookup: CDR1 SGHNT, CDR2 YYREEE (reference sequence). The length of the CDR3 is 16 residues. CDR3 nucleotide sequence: TGTGCCAGCAGCTGGCCCACTAGCGGGGGGACCTACGAGCAGTACTTC. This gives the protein CASSWPTSGGTYEQYF.